This TCR beta chain was recorded in a study of T cells in Graves' hyperthyroidism and ophthalmopathy. Study background: The blood sample was taken at first diagnosis, before treatment began. Study-level points and caveats: The model made its ophthalmopathy prediction, and onset followed a median about 6.8 months later. Separation of ophthalmopathy from stable hyperthyroidism was achieved by a 13 V-J model.

Researchers took RNA transcripts and amplified the TCR beta CDR3 regions from them. The study used the HTBI primer set for a first-round RT-PCR of the TCR CDR3. In TCRdb, the multiplex PCR reads were re-called with MiXCR into one record per CDR3 protein. The profile shows around 620,000 distinct CDR3 sequences, approximately 15% of them singletons. Fresh peripheral blood, 7.5 to 10 ml of it, supplied the PBMCs. This clonotype was counted at least ten times. Antigen: not known. This CDR3 region has 12 residues. The germline gives CDR1 ENHRY, CDR2 SYGVKD. V shed 10 bases and J shed 5 bases, with 11 bases lying between them.

The sequence came from a young woman with Graves' ophthalmopathy. The chain is built from TRBV10-3 and TRBJ2-2; the D is unclear. The sample consisted of blood. The CDR3 sequence: CATDTGTGELFF. DNA for the CDR3: TGTGCCACCGATACCGGTACCGGGGAGCTGTTTTTT.